This T cell receptor (beta chain) was captured in a study of cytomegalovirus exposure and HLA in healthy donors. In regard to this clone: The antigen remains unidentified. One end of the junction fails to match germline, which may point to a read error.

PCR amplification relied on 60 Vbeta primers (plus 13 Jbeta primers). TCRdb keeps only in-frame clones here, not all; method: immunoSEQ multiplex PCR. Here the sample spans about 120,000 clones, approximately 77% being singletons. Germline V gene data show CDR1 as MDHEN and CDR2 as SYDVKM. The CDR3 has 14 amino acids. Study-level results: Cytomegalovirus association was assigned to more than 150 TCR beta chains. Presence/absence analyses assumed roughly uniform sequencing depth across donors.

This TCR came from a man between 45 and 60 years old in good health and CMV-seropositive. The sample was PBMCs. V usage is TRBV28 and J usage is TRBJ1-1, with TRBD1 identical over 7 bases. CDR3 protein: CASSSEGTAFRASF. In DNA form, the CDR3 reads TGTGCCAGCAGTTCGGAAGGGACAGCTTTCAGGGCTTCGTTT.